This T cell receptor (beta chain) was identified during a study of blood T cell repertoires in COVID-19. The data were produced by immunoSEQ multiplex PCR, yet TCRdb's version contains in-frame clones alone and is incomplete. The profile shows 180,000 or so clones, roughly 84% of them singletons. The clonotype originates from a human donor with acute COVID-19. The donor label of this sample is uncertain. The sequenced material came from PBMCs or T cells enriched from blood (not recorded which).

The CDR3 DNA is TGTGCCAGCAGCTTACCATACAGGGGGGGAAACACTGAAGCTTTCTTT. Amino acid sequence: CASSLPYRGGNTEAFF. The chain couples TRBV7-2 to TRBJ1-1; 8 positions match TRBD1. The CDR3 loop spans 16 amino acids. The germline V gene encodes CDR1 SGHTA and CDR2 FQGNSA. V shed 2 bases and J 2 bases; nucleotides not matched to a gene: 7.